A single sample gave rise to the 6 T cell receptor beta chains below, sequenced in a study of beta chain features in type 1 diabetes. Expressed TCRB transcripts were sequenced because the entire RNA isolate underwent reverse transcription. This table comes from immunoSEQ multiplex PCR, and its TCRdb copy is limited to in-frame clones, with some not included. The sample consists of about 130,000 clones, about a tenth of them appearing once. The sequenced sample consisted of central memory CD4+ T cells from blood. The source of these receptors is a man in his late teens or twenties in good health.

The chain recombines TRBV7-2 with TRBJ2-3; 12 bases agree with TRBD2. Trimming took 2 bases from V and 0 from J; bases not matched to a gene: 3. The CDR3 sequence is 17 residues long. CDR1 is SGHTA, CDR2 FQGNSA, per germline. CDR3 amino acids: CASSLRLAGASTDTQYF. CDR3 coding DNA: TGTGCCAGCAGCTTAAGACTAGCGGGGGCTAGCACAGATACGCAGTATTTT.

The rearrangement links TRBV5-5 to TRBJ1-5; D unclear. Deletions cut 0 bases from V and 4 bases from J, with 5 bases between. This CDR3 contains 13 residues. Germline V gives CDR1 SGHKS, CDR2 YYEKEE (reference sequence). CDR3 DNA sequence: TGTGCCAGCAGCTTGGACGGGAATCAGCCCCAGCATTTT. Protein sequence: CASSLDGNQPQHF.

As DNA, the CDR3 is TGTGCCAGCAGAGGGGGCTCAAGCTCCTACAATGAGCAGTTCTTC. This codes for CASRGGSSSYNEQFF. The chain employs TRBV2 and TRBJ2-1, with 7 bases fitting TRBD1. The J segment lost 0 bases and the V segment lost 6 bases, leaving 5 bases of the junction unmatched. The CDR3 totals 15 residues. Germline assignment: CDR1 SNHLY and CDR2 FYNNEI.

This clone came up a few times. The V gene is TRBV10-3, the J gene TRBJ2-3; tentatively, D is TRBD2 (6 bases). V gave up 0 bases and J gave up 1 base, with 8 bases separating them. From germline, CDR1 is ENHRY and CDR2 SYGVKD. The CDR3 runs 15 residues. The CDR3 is CAISESWRGTDTQYF. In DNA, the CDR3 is TGTGCCATCAGTGAGTCGTGGAGGGGCACAGATACGCAGTATTTT.

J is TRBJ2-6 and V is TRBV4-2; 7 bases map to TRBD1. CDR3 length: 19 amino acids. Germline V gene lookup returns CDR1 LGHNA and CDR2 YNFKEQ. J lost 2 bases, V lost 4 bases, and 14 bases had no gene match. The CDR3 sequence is CASSPGPLQGMTGANVLTF. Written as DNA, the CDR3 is TGTGCCAGCAGCCCAGGGCCTCTACAGGGGATGACTGGGGCCAACGTCCTGACTTTC.

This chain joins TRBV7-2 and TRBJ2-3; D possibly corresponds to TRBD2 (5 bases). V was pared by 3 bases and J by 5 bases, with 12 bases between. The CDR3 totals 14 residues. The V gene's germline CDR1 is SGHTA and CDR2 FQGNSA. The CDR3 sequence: CASSFRGLIDTQYF. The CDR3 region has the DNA TGTGCCAGCAGCTTCCGGGGATTGATAGATACGCAGTATTTT.